This entry lists 27 T cell receptor beta chains sequenced from one sample in a study of graft-versus-host responses after intestinal transplantation. Processed graft tissue released its intraepithelial and lamina propria lymphocytes. Assay: immunoSEQ multiplex PCR; the TCRdb copy retains only in-frame clones and omits some. The sample records 15,000 to 20,000 clones, 75% to 90% being singletons. The material sequenced was ileum tissue, taken about 15 weeks after intestinal transplant. These receptors were collected from a human patient who received an intestinal transplant, so some T cells may come from the graft donor.

This rearrangement joins TRBV7-3 to TRBJ2-1, with TRBD1 identical over 7 bases. Germline CDR1 SGHTA, CDR2 FQGTGA. The CDR3 totals 15 residues. V shed 5 bases and J 0 bases; nucleotides not matched to a gene: 4. The CDR3 DNA is TGTGCCAGCAGCGCCCGGGACAGCTCCTACAATGAGCAGTTCTTC. Translated: CASSARDSSYNEQFF.

The chain joins TRBV9 to TRBJ2-3, with 9 bases matching TRBD1. V gave up 0 bases and J gave up 6 bases; unmatched junction bases: 5. The CDR3 has 15 amino acids. Germline V gene data show CDR1 as SGDLS and CDR2 as YYNGEE. The CDR3 DNA follows: TGTGCCAGCAGCGTAGGGGACAGGGTTGTGGATACGCAGTATTTT. Translating gives CASSVGDRVVDTQYF.

The sample holds a few counts of this clone. This chain uses TRBV15 with TRBJ1-5, with D uncertain. Trimming stripped 1 base from V and 0 bases from J, with 4 bases between. Germline-derived CDR1 and CDR2 are LNHNV and YYDKDF (reference sequence). The CDR3 has 14 amino acids. CDR3 loop: CATSRVSSNQPQHF. DNA for the CDR3: TGTGCCACCAGCAGAGTAAGTAGCAATCAGCCCCAGCATTTT.

The chain carries TRBV6-5 and TRBJ1-2, with 9 bases fitting TRBD1. CDR1 and CDR2 from the germline V gene are MNHEY and SVGAGI. After removal of 7 bases from V and 8 bases from J, the junction contained 5 bases not matched to a gene. This CDR3 is 12 amino acids long. The CDR3 DNA reads TGTGCCAGCACCCGGACAGGGGAGGGCTACACCTTC. Protein sequence: CASTRTGEGYTF.

The chain couples TRBV28 to TRBJ2-3; D uncertain. Germline values: CDR1 MDHEN, CDR2 SYDVKM. CDR3 length: 14 amino acids. The V and J ends lost 5 bases and 4 bases respectively, with 13 bases between them. The CDR3 DNA reads as TGTGCCAGCAGTCACTTGACCCTACCAGATACGCAGTATTTT. This translates into CASSHLTLPDTQYF. The complete variable domain, with remaining parts taken from reference TRBV28 and TRBJ2-3, reads DVKVTQSSRYLVKRTGEKVFLECVQDMDHENMFWYRQDPGLGLRLIYFSYDVKMKEKGDIPEGYSVSREKKERFSLILESASTNQTSMYLCASSHLTLPDTQYFGPGTRLTVL.

Only a few counts were recorded for this clone. The rearrangement links TRBV28 to TRBJ1-1; tentative D call: TRBD1 (5 bases). The germline gives CDR1 MDHEN, CDR2 SYDVKM. This CDR3 has 15 residues. Trimming shortened V by 5 bases and J by 5 bases, and 18 bases separated the two germline ends. As DNA, the CDR3 is TGTGCCAGCAGTAGGACACCAATTGGGAGGACTGAAGCTTTCTTT. It yields the protein CASSRTPIGRTEAFF. Combining the CDR3 with reference TRBV28 and TRBJ1-1 gives the whole variable domain DVKVTQSSRYLVKRTGEKVFLECVQDMDHENMFWYRQDPGLGLRLIYFSYDVKMKEKGDIPEGYSVSREKKERFSLILESASTNQTSMYLCASSRTPIGRTEAFFGQGTRLTVV.

This sequence joins TRBV28 and TRBJ2-3, with 11 positions matching TRBD2. V shed 3 bases and J 2 bases; nucleotides not matched to a gene: 4. This CDR3 is 16 amino acids long. Looked up from germline, CDR1 is MDHEN and CDR2 is SYDVKM. CDR3 amino acids: CASSFSSGRVTDTQYF. CDR3 DNA: TGTGCCAGCAGTTTCAGTAGCGGGAGGGTCACAGATACGCAGTATTTT.

V is TRBV5-1 and J is TRBJ1-2, with D perhaps TRBD1 (5 bases). This CDR3 has 14 amino acids. Trimming took off 4 bases at V and 0 bases at J, with 10 bases between the two ends. Germline CDR1 is SGHRS and CDR2 is YFSETQ. DNA for the CDR3: TGCGCCAGCAGCCCCGGACACTCTAACTATGGCTACACCTTC. This codes for CASSPGHSNYGYTF.

The chain combines TRBV19 with TRBJ1-2; 10 nucleotides align to TRBD1. Germline assignment: CDR1 LNHDA and CDR2 SQIVND (reference sequence). The CDR3 consists of 17 residues. V trimming: 5 bases; J trimming: 5 bases; junction bases outside the gene matches: 14. The CDR3 sequence is CASSSYSTGGGTYGYTF. The CDR3 region has the DNA TGTGCCAGTAGTTCCTACTCGACAGGGGGCGGAACGTATGGCTACACCTTC. The whole variable domain, filled in from reference TRBV19 and TRBJ1-2, reads DGGITQSPKYLFRKEGQNVTLSCEQNLNHDAMYWYRQDPGQGLRLIYYSQIVNDFQKGDIAEGYSVSREKKESFPLTVTSAQKNPTAFYLCASSSYSTGGGTYGYTFGSGTRLTVV.

The chain employs TRBV23-1 and TRBJ2-5; the D call may be TRBD1 or TRBD2 (5 bases each). TRBV23-1 is known as an ORF, though its function is uncertain. Trimming took 9 bases from V and 5 from J, leaving 13 bases between them. This CDR3 is built from 12 residues. The CDR3 loop reads CARGPLPETQYF. In nucleotides, the CDR3 is TGCGCCAGGGGACCGCTCCCCGAGACCCAGTACTTC.

The chain carries TRBV5-4 and TRBJ2-2; the D is unclear. Trimming stripped 4 bases from V and 0 bases from J, with 10 bases between. Germline CDR1 and CDR2: SGHNT and YYREEE (reference sequence). The CDR3 is 15 amino acids. The CDR3 here is CASSPSLSNTGELFF. CDR3 in DNA: TGTGCCAGCAGCCCGAGCTTATCGAACACCGGGGAGCTGTTTTTT.

This clone was recorded only once. This chain uses TRBV19 with TRBJ2-1; 11 bases line up with TRBD2. CDR1 and CDR2 (germline): LNHDA, SQIVND (reference sequence). There are 15 residues in the CDR3. V trimming: 11 bases; J trimming: 4 bases; junction bases outside the gene matches: 10. CDR3 in amino acids: CASRAGTSGYNEQFF. CDR3 nucleotides: TGTGCCTCCAGGGCCGGGACTAGCGGATACAATGAGCAGTTCTTC.

V is TRBV7-2 and J is TRBJ2-3; the D gene could be TRBD1 or TRBD2 (5 bases each). Germline-derived CDR1 and CDR2 are SGHTA and FQGNSA. This CDR3 region has 16 residues. The V gene lost 1 base and the J gene lost 0 bases, with 11 bases spanning the gap. The CDR3 nucleotides read TGTGCCAGCAGCTTAGAAGGTTGGGGGAGCACAGATACGCAGTATTTT. It encodes CASSLEGWGSTDTQYF.

The rearrangement joins TRBV28 to TRBJ1-5; possible D gene TRBD1, 6 bases. Germline V gene sequence: CDR1 MDHEN, CDR2 SYDVKM. Trimming took off 5 bases at V and 2 bases at J, with 10 bases between the two ends. This CDR3 region has 14 residues. The CDR3 bases are TGTGCCAGCAGTACAGGGATGGGCAATCAGCCCCAGCATTTT. Encoded protein: CASSTGMGNQPQHF.

V gene TRBV5-1 combines with J gene TRBJ2-7; 12 nucleotides line up with TRBD2. CDR1 SGHRS and CDR2 YFSETQ come from the germline V gene. This CDR3 contains 14 residues. Losses at the gene ends were 5 bases for V and 4 bases for J; bases not matched to a gene: 4. CDR3 nucleotides: TGCGCCAGCAGGCCGACTAGCGGGAGTTACGAGCAGTACTTC. It yields the protein CASRPTSGSYEQYF.

The chain is built from TRBV10-2 and TRBJ1-5; 11 bases line up with TRBD1. The CDR3 consists of 14 residues. The V gene's germline CDR1 is WSHSY and CDR2 SAAADI. Trimming at V came to 6 bases and at J to 4 bases, leaving 2 bases not matched to a gene. The CDR3 sequence: CASRGTGGNQPQHF. CDR3 DNA sequence: TGCGCCAGCAGGGGGACAGGGGGAAATCAGCCCCAGCATTTT.

The V and J genes are TRBV28 and TRBJ1-1, with D hard to call. The germline V gene has CDR1 MDHEN and CDR2 SYDVKM. V lost 3 bases to trimming and J lost 2 bases, with 10 bases between them. CDR3 size: 14 residues. Here the CDR3 DNA reads TGTGCCAGCAGTTTCCCCGGGAGCAACACTGAAGCTTTCTTT. Translated: CASSFPGSNTEAFF.

The chain recombines TRBV7-9 with TRBJ2-7, with a weak D call TRBD2 (6 bases). Looked up from germline, CDR1 is SEHNR and CDR2 is FQNEAQ (reference sequence). CDR3 length: 17 residues. Trimming took 1 base from V and 0 from J, leaving 16 bases between them. This chain's CDR3 is CASSLEGLAMTSYEQYF. Written as DNA, the CDR3 is TGTGCCAGCAGCTTAGAAGGTCTAGCGATGACCTCCTACGAGCAGTACTTC.

V gene TRBV7-3 combines with J gene TRBJ2-4, with TRBD1 matching 8 bases. Germline values: CDR1 SGHTA, CDR2 FQGTGA. Trimming cost V 9 bases and J 0 bases; bases outside gene matches: 10. CDR3 length: 16 amino acids. This CDR3 is CASRTGLSLAKNIQYF. The CDR3 nucleotides read TGTGCCAGTAGGACAGGGCTATCACTAGCCAAAAACATTCAGTACTTC.

This chain connects TRBV7-8 to TRBJ2-5; TRBD2 agrees at 8 bases. CDR3 length equals 17 residues. Germline CDR1 SGHVS, CDR2 FQNEAQ. J gave up 5 bases and V 8 bases, and 19 bases lay outside the gene matches. The CDR3 loop reads CASLPLGPGGPPETQYF. The CDR3 nucleotides read TGTGCCAGCTTGCCTCTCGGCCCGGGAGGGCCTCCGGAGACCCAGTACTTC. The whole variable domain, remainder taken from reference TRBV7-8 and TRBJ2-5, is GAGVSQSPRYKVAKRGQDVALRCDPISGHVSLFWYQQALGQGPEFLTYFQNEAQLDKSGLPSDRFFAERPEGSVSTLKIQRTQQEDSAVYLCASLPLGPGGPPETQYFGPGTRLLVL.

This clone was seen a single time. The rearrangement links TRBV19 to TRBJ2-7; D call uncertain. The CDR3 has 13 amino acids. The germline CDR1 and CDR2 sequences are LNHDA and SQIVND (reference sequence). V lost 5 bases to trimming and J lost 4 bases, with 12 bases between them. The CDR3 coding sequence is TGTGCCAGTAGTCTGATTGGTGTATACGAGCAGTACTTC. It is translated as CASSLIGVYEQYF.

V is TRBV7-6 and J is TRBJ2-7; 7 bases are a match to TRBD2. Germline assignment: CDR1 SGHVS and CDR2 FNYEAQ. This CDR3 has 15 amino acids. V lost 0 bases and J lost 3; bases outside the gene matches: 5. The CDR3 nucleotides are TGTGCCAGCAGCTTAGCCGGACTAGGGAGCTACGAGCAGTACTTC. Its protein is CASSLAGLGSYEQYF.

This clone is large by share. The chain joins TRBV27 to TRBJ1-4, with D uncertain. Trimming shortened V by 1 base and J by 3 bases, and 9 bases separated the two germline ends. Germline CDR1 is MNHEY and CDR2 is SMNVEV (reference sequence). The CDR3 contains 15 residues. CDR3 sequence: CASSLFDGPNEKLFF. CDR3 coding DNA: TGTGCCAGCAGTTTATTCGACGGACCTAATGAAAAACTGTTTTTT.

The gene calls are TRBV7-3 and TRBJ2-5; 11 nucleotides align to TRBD2. The germline gives CDR1 SGHTA, CDR2 FQGTGA. The CDR3 sequence is 15 residues long. V shed 4 bases and J 1 base; nucleotides not matched to a gene: 2. The CDR3 nucleotides are TGTGCCAGCAGCTCCGGGACTAGCGGCCAAGAGACCCAGTACTTC. This translates into CASSSGTSGQETQYF. Based on the CDR3 plus reference TRBV7-3 and TRBJ2-5, the full variable domain is GAGVSQTPSNKVTEKGKYVELRCDPISGHTALYWYRQSLGQGPEFLIYFQGTGAADDSGLPNDRFFAVRPEGSVSTLKIQRTERGDSAVYLCASSSGTSGQETQYFGPGTRLLVL.

The rearrangement links TRBV7-2 to TRBJ2-1; D is possibly TRBD1 (7 bases). Germline-derived CDR1 and CDR2 are SGHTA and FQGNSA. CDR3 length: 15 amino acids. V was trimmed by 1 base and J by 6 bases, leaving 13 bases between them. In nucleotides, the CDR3 is TGTGCCAGCAGCTTAGTTAGCCAGGGGGGCAATGAGCAGTTCTTC. It yields the protein CASSLVSQGGNEQFF.

This clone was picked up one time. This chain joins TRBV14 and TRBJ2-7; D may be TRBD2 (6 bases). Between the trimmed V and J ends, which lost 7 bases and 0 bases, there was a span of 13 bases. CDR1 SGHDN and CDR2 FVKESK come from the germline V gene. The CDR3 contains 14 residues. The chain's CDR3 is CASTPLLASYEQYF. CDR3 nucleotide sequence: TGTGCCAGCACTCCACTACTAGCCTCCTACGAGCAGTACTTC. The entire variable domain, with the rest obtained from reference TRBV14 and TRBJ2-7, is as follows: EAGVTQFPSHSVIEKGQTVTLRCDPISGHDNLYWYRRVMGKEIKFLLHFVKESKQDESGMPNNRFLAERTGGTYSTLKVQPAELEDSGVYFCASTPLLASYEQYFGPGTRLTVT.

The J gene is TRBJ1-5, the V gene TRBV2, with a tentative D call TRBD1 (5 bases). The CDR3 covers 12 residues. V lost 6 bases and J 4 bases, leaving 7 bases between the germline ends. CDR1 is SNHLY and CDR2 is FYNNEI in the germline V gene. CDR3 bases: TGTGCCAGCAGGGGACTAAATCAGCCCCAGCATTTT. Its protein is CASRGLNQPQHF.